These 15 T cell receptor beta chains came from one sample sequenced in a study of T cells in tuberculosis. TCRdb keeps only in-frame clones here, not all; method: immunoSEQ multiplex PCR. This repertoire shows about 34,000 clones, roughly 93% found once; its top ten account for approximately 10%. Noted time point: new active TB diagnosis, blood taken before or within 7 days of starting treatment. Here the sequenced sample was PBMCs, taken at tuberculosis diagnosis. All receptors come from an adult with tuberculosis.

The chain links TRBV5-6 to TRBJ1-4; possibly TRBD1 for D (6 bases). Trimming stripped 2 bases from V and 1 base from J, with 9 bases between. CDR3 length: 15 residues. Germline V gives CDR1 SGHDT, CDR2 YYEEEE. CDR3 in amino acids: CASSLRGGTNEKLFF. CDR3 DNA sequence: TGTGCCAGCAGCTTAAGAGGGGGAACTAATGAAAAACTGTTTTTT.

The chain has TRBV7-9 and TRBJ1-1; no reliable D call. Trimming left V 3 bases short and J 4 bases short, with 12 bases between. The CDR3 runs to 14 residues. The germline V gene has CDR1 SEHNR and CDR2 FQNEAQ (reference sequence). The CDR3 sequence: CASSLVLGGTEAFF. DNA of the CDR3: TGTGCCAGCAGCTTGGTGTTAGGCGGCACTGAAGCTTTCTTT.

This chain connects TRBV2 to TRBJ1-2; tentative D call: TRBD1 (6 bases). CDR1 is SNHLY, CDR2 FYNNEI, per germline. V lost 6 bases, J lost 2 bases, and 7 bases lay in between. The CDR3 totals 12 residues. The CDR3 here is CASRDRNYGYTF. CDR3 nucleotide sequence: TGTGCCAGCAGGGACAGAAACTATGGCTACACCTTC.

The chain joins TRBV7-8 to TRBJ2-4; D is perhaps TRBD2 (5 bases). This CDR3 has 14 residues. Trimming took off 1 base at V and 4 bases at J, with 8 bases between the two ends. Germline loops: CDR1 SGHVS, CDR2 FQNEAQ. This CDR3 is CASSLDSVKNIQYF. CDR3 sequence (DNA): TGTGCCAGCAGCTTAGATAGCGTTAAAAACATTCAGTACTTC.

The chain has TRBV5-1 and TRBJ1-1; D is unresolved. The V and J ends lost 0 bases and 6 bases respectively, with 15 bases between them. Germline loops: CDR1 SGHRS, CDR2 YFSETQ. The CDR3 sequence is 15 residues long. This CDR3 is CASSLAVGVEAEAFF. The CDR3 DNA sequence: TGCGCCAGCAGCTTGGCGGTGGGTGTCGAGGCTGAAGCTTTCTTT.

The J gene is TRBJ2-2, the V gene TRBV6-5; a weak D match, TRBD2 (5 bases). Between the trimmed V and J ends, which lost 2 bases and 1 base, there was a span of 5 bases. Germline V gene lookup returns CDR1 MNHEY and CDR2 SVGAGI. CDR3 length: 14 residues. The CDR3 loop is CASSYGRNTGELFF. Here the CDR3 DNA reads TGTGCCAGCAGTTACGGGAGGAACACCGGGGAGCTGTTTTTT.

This sequence joins TRBV6-5 and TRBJ2-1; 10 bases line up with TRBD1. In germline, CDR1 is MNHEY, CDR2 SVGAGI. Trimming at V came to 7 bases and at J to 7 bases, leaving 7 bases not matched to a gene. This CDR3 comprises 14 residues. CDR3 DNA: TGTGCCAGCAATCAGGGGACAGGGGAGAATGAGCAGTTCTTC. Translating gives CASNQGTGENEQFF.

The chain carries TRBV20-1 and TRBJ2-7; the D gene is possibly TRBD1 (6 bases). Germline V lookup: CDR1 DFQATT, CDR2 SNEGSKA (reference sequence). V lost 7 bases to trimming and J lost 4 bases, with 11 bases between them. The CDR3 has 11 residues. The CDR3 sequence: CSVTRGYEQYF. The CDR3 DNA sequence: TGCAGTGTTACCAGGGGTTACGAGCAGTACTTC.

V gene TRBV11-2 combines with J gene TRBJ2-1, with 13 nucleotides matching TRBD2. CDR3 length: 16 amino acids. V gave up 4 bases and J gave up 8 bases; unmatched junction bases: 8. From germline, CDR1 is SGHAT and CDR2 FQNNGV. CDR3 sequence reads: CASSSLLAGGRYEQFF. The CDR3 nucleotides read TGTGCCAGCAGCTCCCTACTAGCGGGAGGGCGGTATGAGCAGTTCTTC.

The chain carries TRBV18 and TRBJ1-2; D remains unclear. Looked up from germline, CDR1 is KGHSH and CDR2 is LQKENI. The CDR3 runs to 15 residues. Trimming took off 0 bases at V and 8 bases at J, with 16 bases between the two ends. The CDR3 nucleotides read TGTGCCAGCTCACCACCGAGCCAGGCGCGATTCGGCTACACCTTC. It translates to CASSPPSQARFGYTF.

The chain combines TRBV27 with TRBJ1-1; perhaps TRBD1 as D (5 bases). The length of the CDR3 is 13 residues. The ends were cut back, 2 bases at V and 3 bases at J, with 7 bases in the middle. Germline-derived CDR1 and CDR2 are MNHEY and SMNVEV (reference sequence). Here the CDR3 DNA reads TGTGCCAGCAGTTTACAGGGATACACTGAAGCTTTCTTT. It encodes CASSLQGYTEAFF.

J is TRBJ1-2 and V is TRBV7-9; D may be TRBD1 (5 bases). Trimming cost V 4 bases and J 6 bases, with 12 bases left between them. This CDR3 spans 13 amino acids. CDR1 and CDR2 (germline): SEHNR, FQNEAQ (reference sequence). As DNA, the CDR3 is TGTGCCAGCAGCTGGGACGGGAGCCATGGCTACACCTTC. It translates to CASSWDGSHGYTF.

The chain links TRBV30 to TRBJ2-1; 9 nucleotides match TRBD1. The CDR3 has 12 residues. V shed 4 bases and J 9 bases; nucleotides not matched to a gene: 4. Germline-derived CDR1 and CDR2 are GTSNPN and SVGIG (reference sequence). The CDR3 coding sequence is TGTGCCTGGAACCCGACAGGGGGTGAGCAGTTCTTC. It is translated as CAWNPTGGEQFF.

This chain connects TRBV6-1 to TRBJ1-5; a weak D match, TRBD1 (5 bases). CDR1 is MNHNS, CDR2 SASEGT, per germline. CDR3 length equals 15 residues. The V end was cut by 1 base, the J end by 4 bases, with 11 bases between. The CDR3 bases are TGTGCCAGCAGTGAAGGGAGGGGTTATAATCAGCCCCAGCATTTT. It translates to CASSEGRGYNQPQHF.

V usage is TRBV5-1 and J usage is TRBJ1-2, with TRBD1 matching over 12 bases. Trimming took 4 bases from V and 7 from J; bases not matched to a gene: 5. Germline lookup yields CDR1 SGHRS and CDR2 YFSETQ. This CDR3 is 14 amino acids long. Here the CDR3 reads CASSMGQGAVGYTF. DNA for the CDR3: TGCGCCAGCAGCATGGGACAGGGGGCGGTTGGCTACACCTTC.